The 20 T cell receptor beta chains reported below all come from one sample, sequenced in a study of blood T cell repertoires in COVID-19. Here immunoSEQ multiplex PCR was the method, and the copy in TCRdb shows in-frame clones only, minus some. The sample lists around 250,000 clones; 80% to 90% were seen once. The sample comprised PBMCs or T cells enriched from blood (not recorded which). The source is a woman under 40 with acute COVID-19.

The V and J genes are TRBV5-6 and TRBJ2-3; TRBD1 aligns across 8 bases. This CDR3 is 15 amino acids long. Trimming removed 3 bases from V and 4 bases from J; junction bases left unmatched: 7. Germline values: CDR1 SGHDT, CDR2 YYEEEE. The CDR3 is CASSSGTGYSDTQYF. CDR3 DNA: TGTGCCAGCAGCTCCGGGACAGGTTATTCAGATACGCAGTATTTT.

This rearrangement joins TRBV29-1 to TRBJ1-2; no clear D gene. The CDR3 extends over 11 amino acids. The germline V gene has CDR1 SQVTM and CDR2 ANQGSEA. V was clipped by 3 bases and J by 4 bases, with 6 bases between them. Here the CDR3 reads CSVDPIYGYTF. For the CDR3, the DNA is TGCAGCGTTGATCCCATCTATGGCTACACCTTC.

The chain has TRBV11-2 and TRBJ1-3, with D hard to call. CDR3 length: 17 residues. V dropped 2 bases and J dropped 2 bases, with 16 bases sitting between them. Germline V gives CDR1 SGHAT, CDR2 FQNNGV. CDR3 DNA sequence: TGTGCCAGCAGCTTATTTGAGTTAGAGGTGGCTGGAAACACCATATATTTT. This codes for CASSLFELEVAGNTIYF.

The chain uses TRBV20-1 and TRBJ2-1, with a possible D match to TRBD2 (6 bases). Germline V gives CDR1 DFQATT, CDR2 SNEGSKA (reference sequence). The CDR3 length is 13 residues. The V gene lost 3 bases and the J gene lost 7 bases, with 13 bases spanning the gap. CDR3 nucleotide sequence: TGCAGTGCTAGTTACGGGAGTAAGAATGAGCAGTTCTTC. It yields the protein CSASYGSKNEQFF.

This clone was seen a few times. J is TRBJ1-2 and V is TRBV28; the D gene is possibly TRBD1 (5 bases). The CDR3 is made up of 14 amino acids. CDR1 and CDR2 (germline): MDHEN, SYDVKM. Deletions cut 7 bases from V and 7 bases from J, with 19 bases between. The CDR3 sequence: CASNARGIEGGYTF. CDR3 nucleotide sequence: TGTGCCAGCAATGCTCGGGGGATAGAAGGTGGCTACACCTTC.

This clone was observed a single time. The rearrangement joins TRBV20-1 to TRBJ1-6, with 8 bases that match TRBD1. The CDR3 has 19 residues. V was clipped by 3 bases and J by 2 bases; unmatched bases: 15. Germline CDR1 and CDR2: DFQATT and SNEGSKA (reference sequence). The CDR3 DNA reads as TGCAGTGCTAGTAATTCCGGGACAGGTGCAGGGCCCTATAATTCACCCCTCCACTTT. The encoded protein is CSASNSGTGAGPYNSPLHF.

The chain is built from TRBV7-9 and TRBJ2-1, with D perhaps TRBD2 (5 bases). The CDR3 extends over 11 amino acids. CDR1 SEHNR and CDR2 FQNEAQ come from the germline V gene (reference sequence). Trimming cost V 8 bases and J 7 bases, with 9 bases left between them. DNA of the CDR3: TGTGCCAGCCAGACTAAGAATGAGCAGTTCTTC. It codes for CASQTKNEQFF. Full variable domain (outside the CDR3, taken from reference TRBV7-9 and TRBJ2-1): DTGVSQNPRHKITKRGQNVTFRCDPISEHNRLYWYRQTLGQGPEFLTYFQNEAQLEKSRLLSDRFSAERPKGSFSTLEIQRTEQGDSAMYLCASQTKNEQFFGPGTRLTVL.

The chain uses TRBV9 and TRBJ2-1, with a possible D match to TRBD1 (5 bases). The V and J ends lost 0 bases and 6 bases respectively, with 10 bases between them. The CDR3 totals 14 residues. Germline assignment: CDR1 SGDLS and CDR2 YYNGEE. The CDR3 coding sequence is TGTGCCAGCAGCGTAGAGGGGTTTGCCAATGAGCAGTTCTTC. Its translation is CASSVEGFANEQFF.

This chain connects TRBV28 to TRBJ2-2; 8 nucleotides line up with TRBD1. V trimming: 4 bases; J trimming: 1 base; junction bases outside the gene matches: 5. Germline lookup yields CDR1 MDHEN and CDR2 SYDVKM. This CDR3 contains 16 residues. The CDR3 is CASSSPGTGNTGELFF. The DNA of the CDR3 is TGTGCCAGCAGTTCCCCCGGGACAGGGAACACCGGGGAGCTGTTTTTT.

V is TRBV19 and J is TRBJ2-7, with 7 bases identical to TRBD2. Germline V gene sequence: CDR1 LNHDA, CDR2 SQIVND (reference sequence). The J segment lost 2 bases and the V segment lost 5 bases, leaving 9 bases of the junction unmatched. The CDR3 is 15 amino acids. The CDR3 spells CASSVPRGGTYEQYF. The CDR3 DNA is TGTGCCAGTAGTGTACCACGCGGGGGTACCTACGAGCAGTACTTC.

This chain links TRBV4-1 with TRBJ2-3, with a weak D call TRBD2 (6 bases). This CDR3 is 15 amino acids long. V was clipped by 0 bases and J by 2 bases, with 9 bases between them. Germline V gene sequence: CDR1 MGHRA, CDR2 YSYEKL. The CDR3 sequence is CASSQEGGDTDTQYF. The CDR3 coding sequence is TGCGCCAGCAGCCAAGAAGGAGGGGACACAGATACGCAGTATTTT.

The rearrangement uses TRBV27 and TRBJ2-1; 11 nucleotides line up with TRBD2. With V trimmed by 4 bases and J by 7 bases, 9 bases remained unmatched. The germline gives CDR1 MNHEY, CDR2 SMNVEV (reference sequence). There are 16 residues in the CDR3. The CDR3 sequence: CASSYLAGGIGNEQFF. The DNA of the CDR3 is TGTGCCAGCAGTTACCTAGCGGGAGGAATAGGGAATGAGCAGTTCTTC.

The J gene is TRBJ2-7, the V gene TRBV10-3; no definite D call. The V end was cut by 6 bases, the J end by 0 bases, with 9 bases between. Germline loops: CDR1 ENHRY, CDR2 SYGVKD. The CDR3 contains 13 residues. Here the CDR3 DNA reads TGTGCCATCAGACCGCGTGTCTCCTACGAGCAGTACTTC. Amino acid sequence: CAIRPRVSYEQYF.

On this clone: The same CDR3 arises from other DNA sequences in this sample as well. This chain connects TRBV18 to TRBJ2-1; 10 nucleotides align to TRBD2. Germline V lookup: CDR1 KGHSH, CDR2 LQKENI. The CDR3 runs 15 residues. The J segment lost 4 bases and the V segment lost 2 bases, leaving 2 bases of the junction unmatched. The CDR3 sequence: CASSPGLADYNEQFF. DNA for the CDR3: TGTGCCAGCTCACCAGGACTAGCGGATTACAATGAGCAGTTCTTC. The full variable domain, its missing parts supplied by reference TRBV18 and TRBJ2-1, is NAGVMQNPRHLVRRRGQEARLRCSPMKGHSHVYWYRQLPEEGLKFMVYLQKENIIDESGMPKERFSAEFPKEGPSILRIQQVVRGDSAAYFCASSPGLADYNEQFFGPGTRLTVL.

CDR3 sequence: CATSGRQGHEQYF. In DNA form, the CDR3 reads TGTGCCACCAGTGGTCGACAGGGCCACGAGCAGTACTTC. The V call is TRBV24-1, the J call TRBJ2-7; TRBD1 aligns across 7 bases. Germline V CDR1 and CDR2: KGHDR, SFDVKD. This CDR3 has 13 residues. V was clipped by 5 bases and J by 5 bases; unmatched bases: 5.

This clone occurred once. The chain carries TRBV2 and TRBJ2-1, with 7 bases identical to TRBD2. The germline V gene encodes CDR1 SNHLY and CDR2 FYNNEI. V lost 4 bases to trimming and J lost 0 bases; unmatched junction nucleotides: 0. The CDR3 has 14 residues. The CDR3 spells CASSGTSSYNEQFF. In nucleotides, the CDR3 is TGTGCCAGCAGTGGGACTAGCTCCTACAATGAGCAGTTCTTC.

The V call is TRBV2, the J call TRBJ2-5; D possibly corresponds to TRBD2 (5 bases). V gave up 6 bases and J gave up 2 bases, with 13 bases separating them. The germline V gene encodes CDR1 SNHLY and CDR2 FYNNEI. The CDR3 covers 14 residues. For the CDR3, the DNA is TGTGCCAGCAGCGTGAGGACTGCTCAAGAGACCCAGTACTTC. Its protein product is CASSVRTAQETQYF.

This rearrangement joins TRBV5-6 to TRBJ2-7; 8 nucleotides agree with TRBD1. This CDR3 has 18 amino acids. V shed 0 bases, J shed 0 bases, and the junction held 11 bases outside the gene matches. CDR1 is SGHDT, CDR2 YYEEEE, per germline. For the CDR3, the DNA is TGTGCCAGCAGCTTGGACCGGACAGGGCCAAGCGGCTCCTACGAGCAGTACTTC. Encoded protein: CASSLDRTGPSGSYEQYF.

The chain uses TRBV4-1 and TRBJ2-7, with 7 bases that match TRBD1. The CDR3 contains 13 residues. Germline V lookup: CDR1 MGHRA, CDR2 YSYEKL. V dropped 4 bases and J dropped 2; count of bases not matched to a gene: 2. CDR3 nucleotides: TGCGCCAGCAGCCCGGGACAGACCTACGAGCAGTACTTC. It translates to CASSPGQTYEQYF.

The J gene is TRBJ2-1, the V gene TRBV4-1; D is uncertain. This CDR3 has 16 residues. V lost 0 bases to trimming and J lost 4 bases, with 13 bases between them. In germline, CDR1 is MGHRA, CDR2 YSYEKL. The CDR3 DNA follows: TGCGCCAGCAGCCAAGAAGTCGGCGGAGTTTACAATGAGCAGTTCTTC. Its protein is CASSQEVGGVYNEQFF.